The present T cell receptor beta chain was sequenced within a study of cytomegalovirus exposure and HLA in healthy donors. This CDR3 region has 11 residues. In germline, CDR1 is SGHDT, CDR2 YYEEEE. PCR used 60 Vbeta primers and 13 Jbeta primers. Method: immunoSEQ multiplex PCR; TCRdb's copy keeps in-frame clones and lacks some. The sample shows some 20,000 clones, around 75% of them seen only once. In regard to this clone: Germline is not matched at one junction end, which may reflect a read error.

This sequence originates from a man aged 18 to 30 in good health and CMV-seronegative. Sequencing was carried out using PBMCs. This chain links TRBV5-6 with TRBJ2-5; the D is unclear. The CDR3: CASSLGTTLDF. DNA for the CDR3: TGTGCCAGCAGCTTGGGAACGACTCTCGACTTC.